Below, 15 T cell receptor beta chains from the same sample are listed, as sequenced in a study of spatial heterogeneity in lung cancer. Each CDR3 protein is one row after TCRdb ran MiXCR on the 5' RACE reads. This sample has more than 10,000 distinct CDR3 sequences, with roughly 5.4% found just once. Antigen specificity for these receptors is unknown. As to time point: sample taken at primary tumor resection. General observations from the study: Expanded intratumoral alpha and beta TCR counts tracked tumor mutation counts.

The sample consisted of lung tumor tissue, taken at surgery. These receptors all come from a male donor with early-stage non-small cell lung cancer.

As to this clonotype: Being one base from a much bigger clone, this may be a read error. CDR3 amino acids: CASSFSRATPLHF. Here the CDR3 DNA reads TGTGCCAGCAGTTTTTCCCGGGCTACACCCCTCCACTTT. The chain couples TRBV27 to TRBJ1-6; D gene ambiguous. Trimming pared 3 bases from V and 11 bases from J, leaving 11 bases between. Germline CDR1 is MNHEY and CDR2 is SMNVEV (reference sequence). The CDR3 has 13 residues.

The chain recombines TRBV7-2 with TRBJ1-2; D ambiguous. This CDR3 has 13 residues. V gave up 0 bases and J gave up 5 bases, with 7 bases separating them. Germline assignment: CDR1 SGHTA and CDR2 FQGNSA. The CDR3 sequence is CASSLAEGYGYTF. In nucleotides, the CDR3 is TGTGCCAGCAGCTTAGCCGAAGGGTATGGCTACACCTTC.

This clonotype was seen many times. The rearrangement links TRBV2 to TRBJ1-4; D is undetermined. There are 14 residues in the CDR3. V lost 4 bases and J lost 4, with 10 bases in between. Germline V CDR1 and CDR2: SNHLY, FYNNEI. The CDR3 spells CASSVSSLNEKLFF. CDR3 nucleotides: TGTGCCAGCAGTGTCAGCAGCCTTAATGAAAAACTGTTTTTT.

This clonotype was found many times. The V call is TRBV27, the J call TRBJ2-7; 9 bases match TRBD1. With V trimmed by 2 bases and J by 4 bases, 3 bases remained unmatched. Looked up from germline, CDR1 is MNHEY and CDR2 is SMNVEV (reference sequence). The CDR3 runs 14 residues. CDR3 nucleotides: TGTGCCAGCAGTTTAGGGACAGGGTCATACGAGCAGTACGTC. It translates to CASSLGTGSYEQYV.

This clonotype was found many times. The chain is built from TRBV20-1 and TRBJ2-7, with D possibly being TRBD2 (6 bases). The germline CDR1 and CDR2 sequences are DFQATT and SNEGSKA (reference sequence). The CDR3 is 13 residues long. V was trimmed by 1 base and J by 7 bases, leaving 14 bases between them. The chain's CDR3 is CSARAGVWREQYF. CDR3 bases: TGCAGTGCTAGAGCGGGGGTCTGGCGGGAGCAGTACTTC.

This clonotype was recorded at least ten times. The V gene is TRBV20-1, the J gene TRBJ1-1, with 10 bases matching TRBD1. CDR1 and CDR2 (germline): DFQATT, SNEGSKA (reference sequence). This CDR3 comprises 16 residues. V trimming: 0 bases; J trimming: 1 base; junction bases outside the gene matches: 5. CDR3 coding DNA: TGCAGTGCTAGAGATTTGGGACAGGGGACGAACACTGAAGCTTTCTTT. Amino acid sequence: CSARDLGQGTNTEAFF.

This clonotype was counted ten times or more. The V and J genes are TRBV6-6 and TRBJ2-4; 10 bases agree with TRBD1. V lost 7 bases, J lost 5 bases, and 5 bases stayed unmatched. This CDR3 has 14 amino acids. Germline V gives CDR1 MNHNY, CDR2 SVGAGI (reference sequence). CDR3 coding DNA: TGTGCCAGCACTAAAGGACAGGGGGAAAACATTCAGTACTTC. Its translation: CASTKGQGENIQYF.

This clonotype was detected ten times or more. The chain uses TRBV11-2 and TRBJ2-3; 7 bases line up with TRBD2. The length of the CDR3 is 20 residues. V was pared by 1 base and J by 0 bases, with 16 bases of the junction left unmatched. In germline, CDR1 is SGHAT, CDR2 FQNNGV. CDR3 residues: CASSLVGRQGGSSSTDTQYF. CDR3 in DNA: TGTGCCAGCAGCTTAGTCGGGCGGCAGGGAGGGTCCTCTAGCACAGATACGCAGTATTTT.

This clonotype appeared many times. The chain combines TRBV27 with TRBJ1-3; 9 bases line up with TRBD1. The germline V gene encodes CDR1 MNHEY and CDR2 SMNVEV (reference sequence). J gave up 5 bases and V 0 bases, and 2 bases lay outside the gene matches. The CDR3 runs 15 residues. The CDR3 DNA sequence: TGTGCCAGCAGTTTATCACAGGGGGCGCGAAACACCATATATTTT. Its translation: CASSLSQGARNTIYF.

This clonotype showed up many times. V usage is TRBV5-1 and J usage is TRBJ2-3; 9 positions agree with TRBD2. The CDR3 totals 17 residues. Germline lookup yields CDR1 SGHRS and CDR2 YFSETQ. Losses at the gene ends were 4 bases for V and 3 bases for J; bases not matched to a gene: 12. The CDR3 reads CASSPEVTAGGTDTQYF. CDR3 nucleotides: TGCGCCAGCAGCCCGGAAGTTACAGCGGGAGGAACAGATACGCAGTATTTT.

This clonotype was observed many times. This chain joins TRBV5-1 and TRBJ1-3; no clear D gene. Trimming stripped 2 bases from V and 2 bases from J, with 17 bases between. Per the germline V gene, CDR1 is SGHRS and CDR2 is YFSETQ. The CDR3 has 17 amino acids. In nucleotides, the CDR3 is TGCGCCAGCAGCTTTGGCTTCTCAGCCGGCCCTGGAAACACCATATATTTT. It encodes CASSFGFSAGPGNTIYF.

This clonotype came up many times. The chain joins TRBV27 to TRBJ2-7; 13 positions agree with TRBD2. CDR3 length: 15 residues. Germline-derived CDR1 and CDR2 are MNHEY and SMNVEV (reference sequence). The V and J ends lost 5 bases and 4 bases, in that order; junction bases with no gene match: 5. The CDR3 is CASSPRLAGGYEQYV. CDR3 sequence (DNA): TGTGCCAGCAGTCCCCGACTAGCGGGGGGATACGAGCAGTACGTC.

This clonotype was seen at least ten times. The chain couples TRBV6-5 to TRBJ1-1; 7 bases map to TRBD1. CDR1 is MNHEY and CDR2 is SVGAGI in the germline V gene. The V segment lost 4 bases and the J segment 5 bases; nucleotides outside the gene matches: 4. This CDR3 is built from 13 residues. The CDR3 spells CASSFDRVTEAFF. CDR3 coding DNA: TGTGCCAGCAGTTTTGACAGGGTAACTGAAGCTTTCTTT.

This clonotype was detected many times. The chain uses TRBV5-1 and TRBJ2-2; no clear D. V lost 4 bases, J lost 6 bases, and 16 bases lay in between. Germline-derived CDR1 and CDR2 are SGHRS and YFSETQ. There are 15 residues in the CDR3. The CDR3 here is CASSTSLSLSGELFF. The DNA of the CDR3 is TGCGCCAGCAGCACATCATTGTCGTTGTCCGGGGAGCTGTTTTTT.

This clonotype was found many times. In DNA, the CDR3 is TGTGCCAGCAGCCCGGGACGGTTGTACACTGAAGCTTTCTTT. Translation gives CASSPGRLYTEAFF. The V and J genes are TRBV7-3 and TRBJ1-1, with a tentative D call TRBD1 (5 bases). V lost 5 bases to trimming and J lost 3 bases, with 13 bases between them. The CDR3 extends over 14 amino acids. The V gene's germline CDR1 is SGHTA and CDR2 FQGTGA.